The 27 T cell receptor beta chains reported below all come from one sample, sequenced in a study of T cell changes during pregnancy in multiple sclerosis. Assay: immunoSEQ multiplex PCR; the TCRdb copy retains only in-frame clones and omits some. This table holds tens of thousands of clones, more than 85% found once. The sample here was CD4+ T cells from peripheral blood mononuclear cells, taken after pregnancy. These receptors were collected from a female donor with multiple sclerosis, enrolled in a pregnancy study.

The V gene is TRBV28, the J gene TRBJ2-4; possibly TRBD2 for D (6 bases). CDR1 and CDR2 from the germline V gene are MDHEN and SYDVKM. Deletions cut 2 bases from V and 0 bases from J, with 8 bases between. The CDR3 is made up of 15 amino acids. The CDR3 coding sequence is TGTGCCAGCAGTTTACGGGGGTTAGCCAAAAACATTCAGTACTTC. It codes for CASSLRGLAKNIQYF. Full variable domain (outside the CDR3, taken from reference TRBV28 and TRBJ2-4): DVKVTQSSRYLVKRTGEKVFLECVQDMDHENMFWYRQDPGLGLRLIYFSYDVKMKEKGDIPEGYSVSREKKERFSLILESASTNQTSMYLCASSLRGLAKNIQYFGAGTRLSVL.

This rearrangement joins TRBV19 to TRBJ1-1; D perhaps matches TRBD1 (6 bases). The CDR3 contains 13 residues. Trimming stripped 3 bases from V and 5 bases from J, with 10 bases between. CDR1 LNHDA and CDR2 SQIVND come from the germline V gene (reference sequence). Here the CDR3 DNA reads TGTGCCAGTAGTATGGTAACAGGGACTGAAGCTTTCTTT. Translating gives CASSMVTGTEAFF. The full variable domain, in which reference TRBV19 and TRBJ1-1 provide the parts outside the CDR3, is DGGITQSPKYLFRKEGQNVTLSCEQNLNHDAMYWYRQDPGQGLRLIYYSQIVNDFQKGDIAEGYSVSREKKESFPLTVTSAQKNPTAFYLCASSMVTGTEAFFGQGTRLTVV.

The gene calls are TRBV9 and TRBJ2-3; 7 nucleotides match TRBD2. From germline, CDR1 is SGDLS and CDR2 YYNGEE. V shed 7 bases and J 1 base; nucleotides not matched to a gene: 0. CDR3 length: 12 amino acids. As DNA, the CDR3 is TGTGCCAGCCGGGGGGGCACAGATACGCAGTATTTT. The encoded protein is CASRGGTDTQYF.

The chain has TRBV2 and TRBJ1-1; TRBD1 matches 9 bases. CDR1 SNHLY and CDR2 FYNNEI come from the germline V gene. CDR3 length equals 15 residues. The trim removed 6 bases at V and 4 bases at J, leaving 9 bases unmatched. This chain's CDR3 is CASRRDRAPSTEAFF. The CDR3 nucleotides read TGTGCCAGCAGGAGGGACAGGGCCCCAAGCACTGAAGCTTTCTTT.

A single count supports this clone. This sequence joins TRBV5-6 and TRBJ2-1; 11 bases line up with TRBD2. The V segment lost 4 bases and the J segment 4 bases; nucleotides outside the gene matches: 7. The V gene's germline CDR1 is SGHDT and CDR2 YYEEEE. This CDR3 region has 16 residues. This CDR3 is CASSSSGRAGYNEQFF. The CDR3 DNA is TGTGCCAGCAGCAGTAGCGGGAGGGCCGGTTACAATGAGCAGTTCTTC.

There are a few counts of this clone. The chain is built from TRBV18 and TRBJ1-3; a weak D match, TRBD1 (6 bases). The V end lost 2 bases, the J end lost 5 bases, and 10 bases lay between the germline ends. The CDR3 is 14 residues long. Germline V gives CDR1 KGHSH, CDR2 LQKENI. CDR3 sequence (DNA): TGTGCCAGCTCACCAGCACAGGGCCGAAACACCATATATTTT. It encodes CASSPAQGRNTIYF.

A few counts support this clone. The rearrangement uses TRBV7-2 and TRBJ2-4, with 13 bases fitting TRBD2. The CDR3 has 17 amino acids. J was trimmed by 5 bases and V by 2 bases; bases with no gene match: 6. Germline assignment: CDR1 SGHTA and CDR2 FQGNSA. CDR3 nucleotide sequence: TGTGCCAGCAGCTTACGCGGGACTAGCGGGATCCAAAACATTCAGTACTTC. Translating it yields CASSLRGTSGIQNIQYF.

The V call is TRBV6-6, the J call TRBJ1-4, with 7 bases matching TRBD1. This CDR3 is 15 amino acids long. V dropped 9 bases and J dropped 5; count of bases not matched to a gene: 12. Germline V CDR1 and CDR2: MNHNY, SVGAGI (reference sequence). CDR3 nucleotides: TGTGCCAGTCGGAAGACGGACAGGTTGAATGAAAAACTGTTTTTT. As protein: CASRKTDRLNEKLFF.

CDR3 sequence reads: CASSLSSGIYNEQFF. CDR3 sequence (DNA): TGTGCCAGCAGTTTATCCAGCGGCATATACAATGAGCAGTTCTTC. The chain uses TRBV27 and TRBJ2-1; tentatively, D is TRBD2 (5 bases). There are 15 residues in the CDR3. The germline CDR1 and CDR2 sequences are MNHEY and SMNVEV (reference sequence). V dropped 0 bases and J dropped 4 bases, with 10 bases sitting between them.

CDR3 bases: TGTGCCAGCAGCTCCAGGACTAGCGGGAATCCCGGGGAGCTGTTTTTT. Translating gives CASSSRTSGNPGELFF. The rearrangement joins TRBV5-4 to TRBJ2-2; TRBD2 aligns across 12 bases. Trimming cost V 3 bases and J 6 bases; bases outside gene matches: 6. In germline, CDR1 is SGHNT, CDR2 YYREEE (reference sequence). This CDR3 contains 16 residues.

This rearrangement joins TRBV5-1 to TRBJ2-6; possible D gene TRBD1, 6 bases. This CDR3 comprises 17 residues. Trimming took 1 base from V and 4 from J, leaving 15 bases between them. The germline V gene encodes CDR1 SGHRS and CDR2 YFSETQ. The CDR3 region has the DNA TGCGCCAGCAGCTTGACAGGGCGCCCGTCGGGGGCCAACGTCCTGACTTTC. Its translation: CASSLTGRPSGANVLTF.

The V call is TRBV28, the J call TRBJ1-3; 10 nucleotides align to TRBD1. This CDR3 spans 17 amino acids. V shed 6 bases and J 0 bases; nucleotides not matched to a gene: 8. Per the germline V gene, CDR1 is MDHEN and CDR2 is SYDVKM. The CDR3 bases are TGTGCCAGCAGACTTAGACAGGGGGCCCCCTCTGGAAACACCATATATTTT. It specifies CASRLRQGAPSGNTIYF.

V and J are TRBV19 and TRBJ2-2; 7 bases agree with TRBD1. CDR3 length: 16 amino acids. CDR1 LNHDA and CDR2 SQIVND come from the germline V gene (reference sequence). V trimming: 2 bases; J trimming: 2 bases; junction bases outside the gene matches: 5. This CDR3 reads CASSIPTGSNTGELFF. CDR3 sequence (DNA): TGTGCCAGTAGTATACCGACAGGGAGTAACACCGGGGAGCTGTTTTTT.

The chain employs TRBV4-1 and TRBJ1-5, with TRBD1 matching 9 bases. V was clipped by 4 bases and J by 0 bases; unmatched bases: 7. Germline CDR1 is MGHRA and CDR2 is YSYEKL. This CDR3 has 17 amino acids. The CDR3 protein is CASSPEGQGYSNQPQHF. CDR3 DNA sequence: TGCGCCAGCAGCCCAGAGGGACAGGGATATAGCAATCAGCCCCAGCATTTT.

V is TRBV7-8 and J is TRBJ2-5; 7 bases are shared with TRBD2. Germline CDR1 and CDR2: SGHVS and FQNEAQ. The CDR3 sequence is 16 residues long. Germline trimming cut 2 bases from V and 0 bases from J; bases unmatched to any gene: 6. This CDR3 is CASSLRQGGYQETQYF. Here the CDR3 DNA reads TGTGCCAGCAGCTTACGGCAGGGAGGGTACCAAGAGACCCAGTACTTC.

The V gene is TRBV2, the J gene TRBJ1-1; the match to TRBD1 covers 7 bases. Trimming took 4 bases from V and 3 from J; bases not matched to a gene: 5. This CDR3 comprises 14 residues. The germline V gene has CDR1 SNHLY and CDR2 FYNNEI. The CDR3 spells CASSVEGADTEAFF. The CDR3 nucleotides are TGTGCCAGCAGTGTTGAGGGGGCGGACACTGAAGCTTTCTTT.

The chain uses TRBV6-1 and TRBJ2-5; a possible D gene is TRBD2 (5 bases). Germline lookup yields CDR1 MNHNS and CDR2 SASEGT. The CDR3 runs 15 residues. With 4 bases removed from V and 2 bases from J, the gap between germline ends came to 14 bases. CDR3 nucleotides: TGTGCCAGCAGTGTCCCTAGCTGGATTCAAGAGACCCAGTACTTC. Translated, it gives CASSVPSWIQETQYF.

The rearrangement uses TRBV19 and TRBJ2-5, with 8 positions matching TRBD2. CDR1 and CDR2 (germline): LNHDA, SQIVND (reference sequence). V gave up 5 bases and J gave up 6 bases; unmatched junction bases: 11. The CDR3 consists of 15 residues. The CDR3 sequence is CASSDDAGGLKTQYF. In DNA form, the CDR3 reads TGTGCCAGTAGTGACGACGCGGGGGGCCTTAAGACCCAGTACTTC.

The chain uses TRBV5-4 and TRBJ2-3; 8 bases are shared with TRBD1. This CDR3 has 15 residues. Trimming took 5 bases from V and 3 from J; bases not matched to a gene: 8. Looked up from germline, CDR1 is SGHNT and CDR2 is YYREEE (reference sequence). The CDR3 here is CASRFGGQGTDTQYF. The DNA of the CDR3 is TGTGCCAGCAGATTCGGAGGACAGGGTACAGATACGCAGTATTTT.

J is TRBJ2-2 and V is TRBV7-9; possibly TRBD1 for D (5 bases). CDR3 length: 13 residues. V was trimmed by 7 bases and J by 8 bases, leaving 14 bases between them. CDR1 is SEHNR, CDR2 FQNEAQ, per germline (reference sequence). As DNA, the CDR3 is TGTGCCAGCATCCTGACACGGACAGGGGAGCTGTTTTTT. It encodes CASILTRTGELFF. The entire variable domain, with the rest obtained from reference TRBV7-9 and TRBJ2-2, is as follows: DTGVSQNPRHKITKRGQNVTFRCDPISEHNRLYWYRQTLGQGPEFLTYFQNEAQLEKSRLLSDRFSAERPKGSFSTLEIQRTEQGDSAMYLCASILTRTGELFFGEGSRLTVL.

The chain links TRBV2 to TRBJ2-1, with 10 bases identical to TRBD2. The CDR3 length is 18 residues. The V gene end was trimmed by 0 bases and the J gene end by 3 bases; junction bases not matched to a gene: 8. The germline V gene has CDR1 SNHLY and CDR2 FYNNEI. The CDR3 loop is CASSEALLSGRDYNEQFF. The CDR3 DNA sequence: TGTGCCAGCAGTGAAGCGCTTCTAAGCGGGAGGGACTACAATGAGCAGTTCTTC.

This chain uses TRBV29-1 with TRBJ1-1; D remains ambiguous. The V gene lost 6 bases and the J gene lost 5 bases, with 19 bases spanning the gap. CDR1 and CDR2 from the germline V gene are SQVTM and ANQGSEA. The CDR3 spans 14 residues. CDR3 nucleotide sequence: TGCAGCGTATTTCGGGAGGGAGGTAAGACTGAAGCTTTCTTT. Residues: CSVFREGGKTEAFF.

V usage is TRBV5-1 and J usage is TRBJ1-2, with TRBD1 matching over 7 bases. Germline CDR1 and CDR2: SGHRS and YFSETQ. The J segment lost 7 bases and the V segment lost 3 bases, leaving 9 bases of the junction unmatched. The CDR3 extends over 14 amino acids. In DNA, the CDR3 is TGCGCCAGCAGCTCGGGACAGCCGCAGGGTGGCTACACCTTC. Protein: CASSSGQPQGGYTF.

The gene calls are TRBV9 and TRBJ2-7, with D tentatively TRBD2 (6 bases). Germline-derived CDR1 and CDR2 are SGDLS and YYNGEE. Deletions cut 3 bases from V and 3 bases from J, with 13 bases between. The CDR3 sequence is 14 residues long. The CDR3 loop is CASSAPPGDYEQYF. The CDR3 DNA reads as TGTGCCAGCAGCGCGCCCCCGGGGGACTACGAGCAGTACTTC.

This clone was recorded a few times. The chain combines TRBV7-2 with TRBJ1-2; TRBD1 aligns across 9 bases. From germline, CDR1 is SGHTA and CDR2 FQGNSA. The CDR3 consists of 14 residues. J lost 7 bases, V lost 5 bases, and 8 bases had no gene match. CDR3 coding DNA: TGTGCCAGCAGCCCGAACAGGGGGCAAGGTGGCTACACCTTC. Translation gives CASSPNRGQGGYTF.

In nucleotides, the CDR3 is TGTGCCAGCAGTGAACAAGGGGGAGCTGGGGCCAACGTCCTGACTTTC. Its protein product is CASSEQGGAGANVLTF. The V call is TRBV2, the J call TRBJ2-6, with a possible D match to TRBD1 (6 bases). The V end lost 2 bases, the J end lost 2 bases, and 10 bases lay between the germline ends. The CDR3 length is 16 residues. Germline V gives CDR1 SNHLY, CDR2 FYNNEI.

The chain combines TRBV9 with TRBJ2-7; 7 bases line up with TRBD2. The CDR3 is made up of 14 amino acids. The germline CDR1 and CDR2 sequences are SGDLS and YYNGEE. The V gene end was trimmed by 0 bases and the J gene end by 3 bases; junction bases not matched to a gene: 3. CDR3 amino acids: CASSVGGGNYEQYF. In DNA form, the CDR3 reads TGTGCCAGCAGCGTAGGGGGGGGGAACTACGAGCAGTACTTC.